This T cell receptor (beta chain) was found in a study of beta chain features in type 1 diabetes. Study summary: All samples together contributed 90 million to 110 million sorted cells for examination. Broader study findings: VDJ junctions in type 1 diabetes patients carried more deletions and fewer insertions. Moderately but significantly shorter TCRB CDR3s were found in Type 1 diabetes patients in all four CD4+ subsets. Healthy donors had naive, central memory and Treg TCRB repertoires that appeared less similar than those seen among patients. Any role of HLA type in TCRB rearrangement remained unresolved here.

Trimming pared 4 bases from V and 2 bases from J, leaving 17 bases between. This CDR3 comprises 16 residues. The germline gives CDR1 MGHDK, CDR2 SYGVNS. This clone came up a few times. Its target is unknown. The whole isolated RNA underwent reverse transcription, so sequencing captured expressed TCRB transcripts. Assay used: immunoSEQ multiplex PCR; TCRdb lists only in-frame clones, some missing. The sample contains about 340,000 clones, around 8.5% of which appear only once. The TCR originated in a man in his thirties or forties with type 1 diabetes. This rearrangement joins TRBV25-1 to TRBJ2-5; perhaps TRBD2 as D (6 bases). The sequenced sample was central memory CD4+ T cells from blood. The CDR3 loop reads CASSGEAGLGQETQYF. The CDR3 DNA reads as TGTGCCAGCAGTGGAGAGGCGGGGTTGGGACAAGAGACCCAGTACTTC.